The 18 T cell receptor beta chains listed next were all sequenced from one sample in a study of T cell responses to AZD1222 COVID-19 vaccine. Libraries were prepared by immunoSEQ multiplex PCR; TCRdb keeps only in-frame clonotypes and omits some of them. The repertoire holds some 140,000 clones, with around 90% as singletons. The sample was peripheral blood, taken on day 0 of AZD1222 vaccination. All receptors come from an adult in good health.

The rearrangement links TRBV28 to TRBJ1-2; TRBD1 matches 7 bases. The CDR3 is 14 residues long. Trimming cost V 3 bases and J 7 bases; bases outside gene matches: 8. Germline V gives CDR1 MDHEN, CDR2 SYDVKM. As DNA, the CDR3 is TGTGCCAGCAGTTTTCAAGGACAGGATCCTGGCTACACCTTC. It is translated as CASSFQGQDPGYTF.

The J gene is TRBJ1-3, the V gene TRBV3-1 (or the pseudogene TRBV3-2); D gene unclear. V lost 0 bases, J lost 4 bases, and 7 bases lay in between. This CDR3 spans 14 amino acids. Germline CDR1 and CDR2: LGHDT and YNNKEL (reference sequence). The CDR3 is CASSQEGNGNTIYF. CDR3 sequence (DNA): TGTGCCAGCAGCCAAGAGGGCAACGGAAACACCATATATTTT.

The CDR3 protein is CASSLDGGGYTF. The CDR3, as DNA: TGCGCCAGCAGCTTGGATGGGGGTGGCTACACCTTC. The chain employs TRBV5-1 and TRBJ1-2; possibly TRBD1 for D (5 bases). Germline V gene lookup returns CDR1 SGHRS and CDR2 YFSETQ. CDR3 size: 12 residues. Trimming stripped 0 bases from V and 7 bases from J, with 7 bases between.

This clone was seen only once. The chain joins TRBV5-1 to TRBJ2-3, with unresolved D. The CDR3 is 13 amino acids. The germline V gene has CDR1 SGHRS and CDR2 YFSETQ. Trimming stripped 2 bases from V and 0 bases from J, with 4 bases between. The CDR3 DNA reads as TGCGCCAGCAGCTTTGATAGCACAGATACGCAGTATTTT. Translated, it gives CASSFDSTDTQYF.

The V and J genes are TRBV30 and TRBJ1-5; D unclear. This CDR3 is built from 14 residues. Germline loops: CDR1 GTSNPN, CDR2 SVGIG (reference sequence). V was cut by 1 base and J by 3 bases, with 10 bases left in between. This CDR3 is CAWSDLVYNQPQHF. The CDR3 DNA reads TGTGCCTGGAGTGACCTGGTTTACAATCAGCCCCAGCATTTT.

V is TRBV30 and J is TRBJ1-1; D is perhaps TRBD1 (5 bases). The germline V gene has CDR1 GTSNPN and CDR2 SVGIG (reference sequence). Trimming took 0 bases from V and 5 from J, leaving 10 bases between them. The CDR3 runs 13 residues. The CDR3 loop is CAWSVGRGTEAFF. The CDR3 DNA is TGTGCCTGGAGTGTCGGGAGGGGAACTGAAGCTTTCTTT.

This clone showed up just once. The rearrangement uses TRBV10-3 and TRBJ2-2, with 7 bases identical to TRBD2. V lost 0 bases, J lost 4 bases, and 2 bases stayed unmatched. This CDR3 is built from 15 residues. CDR1 is ENHRY, CDR2 SYGVKD, per germline. CDR3 in DNA: TGTGCCATCAGTGAGTCAGCGGGGAGCACCGGGGAGCTGTTTTTT. It specifies CAISESAGSTGELFF.

The chain employs TRBV12-3 or TRBV12-4 and TRBJ1-2, with D possibly TRBD1 on 6 matching bases. Trimming stripped 9 bases from V and 8 bases from J, with 13 bases between. CDR3 size: 11 residues. This CDR3 reads CASSPGGGYTF. In DNA, the CDR3 is TGTGCCAGTTCCCCGGGGGGCGGCTACACCTTC.

The J gene is TRBJ1-2, the V gene TRBV3-1 (or the pseudogene TRBV3-2); 7 bases are a match to TRBD1. The CDR3 loop spans 14 amino acids. Germline V gene lookup returns CDR1 LGHDT and CDR2 YNNKEL (reference sequence). J gave up 2 bases and V 3 bases, and 3 bases lay outside the gene matches. The CDR3 here is CASSQLTGNYGYTF. The DNA for the CDR3 is TGTGCCAGCAGCCAGCTGACAGGGAACTATGGCTACACCTTC.

V gene TRBV9 combines with J gene TRBJ2-1; unclear D gene. V lost 3 bases and J 7 bases, leaving 5 bases between the germline ends. There are 11 residues in the CDR3. Looked up from germline, CDR1 is SGDLS and CDR2 is YYNGEE. The CDR3 DNA is TGTGCCAGCAGCGAGAGAAATGAGCAGTTCTTC. Its protein is CASSERNEQFF. Full variable domain (missing parts from reference TRBV9 and TRBJ2-1): DSGVTQTPKHLITATGQRVTLRCSPRSGDLSVYWYQQSLDQGLQFLIQYYNGEERAKGNILERFSAQQFPDLHSELNLSSLELGDSALYFCASSERNEQFFGPGTRLTVL.

CDR3: CATSGRGTGQPQHF. The CDR3 DNA sequence: TGTGCCACGTCAGGCAGGGGGACTGGACAGCCCCAGCATTTT. This chain joins TRBV24-1 and TRBJ1-5; 7 nucleotides agree with TRBD1. V was clipped by 10 bases and J by 7 bases; unmatched bases: 12. Germline CDR1 and CDR2: KGHDR and SFDVKD. The CDR3 is made up of 14 amino acids.

J is TRBJ2-7 and V is TRBV3-1 (or the pseudogene TRBV3-2), with 9 bases that match TRBD2. V lost 4 bases to trimming and J lost 2 bases; unmatched junction nucleotides: 6. The CDR3 loop spans 15 amino acids. CDR1 is LGHDT, CDR2 YNNKEL, per germline (reference sequence). Here the CDR3 DNA reads TGTGCCAGCAGCCCCCGGCCTAGCGGGGCCTACGAGCAGTACTTC. Translating it yields CASSPRPSGAYEQYF.

The V gene is TRBV19, the J gene TRBJ2-1; 7 nucleotides line up with TRBD1. The CDR3 sequence is 16 residues long. V lost 3 bases to trimming and J lost 7 bases; unmatched junction nucleotides: 12. Germline CDR1 and CDR2: LNHDA and SQIVND (reference sequence). The CDR3 DNA follows: TGTGCCAGTAGTATTTTAGCAGGGGGTGGCCTGAATGAGCAGTTCTTC. Protein product: CASSILAGGGLNEQFF.

The rearrangement links TRBV19 to TRBJ2-3; D is possibly TRBD2 (5 bases). V lost 5 bases, J lost 0 bases, and 12 bases lay in between. This CDR3 is built from 15 residues. Per germline, CDR1 LNHDA and CDR2 SQIVND (reference sequence). Here the CDR3 reads CASSQREISTDTQYF. DNA of the CDR3: TGTGCCAGTAGTCAACGGGAAATTAGCACAGATACGCAGTATTTT.

The rearrangement uses TRBV6-2 or TRBV6-3 and TRBJ1-1; D ambiguous. Trimming pared 2 bases from V and 11 bases from J, leaving 15 bases between. From germline, CDR1 is MNHEY and CDR2 SVGEGT. CDR3 length: 13 amino acids. CDR3 in DNA: TGTGCCAGCAGTTACCTGTTAATGGTAGGGGCTTTCTTT. It codes for CASSYLLMVGAFF.

The chain couples TRBV15 to TRBJ2-7, with unresolved D. The CDR3 sequence is 13 residues long. V lost 0 bases to trimming and J lost 5 bases, with 8 bases between them. From germline, CDR1 is LNHNV and CDR2 YYDKDF (reference sequence). CDR3 in amino acids: CATSRESTHEQYF. CDR3 sequence (DNA): TGTGCCACCAGCAGAGAAAGTACCCACGAGCAGTACTTC.

This chain joins TRBV7-9 and TRBJ1-2, with 9 bases identical to TRBD1. The CDR3 covers 14 residues. Germline trimming cut 5 bases from V and 8 bases from J; bases unmatched to any gene: 9. Germline lookup yields CDR1 SEHNR and CDR2 FQNEAQ (reference sequence). CDR3 protein: CASSPDRGVDGYTF. The CDR3 DNA reads TGTGCCAGCAGCCCGGACAGGGGAGTTGACGGCTACACCTTC.

The V and J genes are TRBV27 and TRBJ1-2; possibly TRBD1 for D (5 bases). There are 18 residues in the CDR3. Germline loops: CDR1 MNHEY, CDR2 SMNVEV (reference sequence). Trimming took 1 base from V and 5 from J, leaving 23 bases between them. The CDR3 bases are TGTGCCAGCAGTTTATGGCCCTCACGGGGCAGGGAAATTTATGGCTACACCTTC. It translates to CASSLWPSRGREIYGYTF.